One TCR beta chain is described in this entry. Its antigen is not known. V shed 6 bases and J shed 5 bases, with 10 bases lying between them. Germline values: CDR1 MDHEN, CDR2 SYDVKM. The CDR3 has 12 amino acids. The data are from a study of siplizumab effects on memory and regulatory T cells. Coculture of the mixed lymphocyte reaction cells took place at 37 degrees C and lasted around six days. Only in-frame clones appear in the TCRdb table, and some are missing; sequencing was by immunoSEQ multiplex PCR. The sample includes about 18,000 clones, around 42% of them seen just once. The receptor's source is a human donor in good health; the cells came from an allogeneic mixed lymphocyte reaction. Source material: CFSE-low (dividing) CD4+ T cells sorted from an allogeneic mixed lymphocyte reaction. The chain is built from TRBV28 and TRBJ1-1, with a weak D call TRBD1 (5 bases). CDR3 DNA: TGTGCCAGCAGATCAACAGGAACTGAAGCTTTCTTT. Protein product: CASRSTGTEAFF.